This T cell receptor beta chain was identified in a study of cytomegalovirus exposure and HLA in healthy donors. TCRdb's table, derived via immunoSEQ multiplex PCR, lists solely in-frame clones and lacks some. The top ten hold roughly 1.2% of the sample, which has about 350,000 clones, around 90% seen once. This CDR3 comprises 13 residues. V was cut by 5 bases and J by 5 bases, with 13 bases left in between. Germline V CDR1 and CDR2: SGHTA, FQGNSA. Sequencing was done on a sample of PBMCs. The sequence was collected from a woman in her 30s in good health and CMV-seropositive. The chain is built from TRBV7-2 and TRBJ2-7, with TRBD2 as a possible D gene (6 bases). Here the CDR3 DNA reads TGTGCCAGCAGCCTTTGGGGGAGGCACGAGCAGTACTTC. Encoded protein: CASSLWGRHEQYF.